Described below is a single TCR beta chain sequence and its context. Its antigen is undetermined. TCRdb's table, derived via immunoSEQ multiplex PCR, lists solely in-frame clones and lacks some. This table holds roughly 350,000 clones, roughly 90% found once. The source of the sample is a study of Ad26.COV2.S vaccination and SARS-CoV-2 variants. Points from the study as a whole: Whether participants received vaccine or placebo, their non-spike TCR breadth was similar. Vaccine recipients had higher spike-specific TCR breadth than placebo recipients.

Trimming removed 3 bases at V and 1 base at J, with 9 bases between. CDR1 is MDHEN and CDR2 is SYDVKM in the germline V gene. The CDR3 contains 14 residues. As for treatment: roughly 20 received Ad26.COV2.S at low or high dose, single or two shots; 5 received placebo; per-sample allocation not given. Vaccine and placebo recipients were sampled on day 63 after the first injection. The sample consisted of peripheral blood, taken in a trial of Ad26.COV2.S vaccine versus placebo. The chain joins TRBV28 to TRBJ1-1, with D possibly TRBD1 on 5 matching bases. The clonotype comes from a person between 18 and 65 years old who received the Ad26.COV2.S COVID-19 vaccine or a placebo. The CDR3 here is CASSFTRENTEAFF. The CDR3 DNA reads TGTGCCAGCAGTTTTACCAGGGAGAACACTGAAGCTTTCTTT.